The clone carrying this T cell receptor beta chain was seen only a few times. Preparation of TCR beta libraries was done by quantitative 5'-RACE with molecular barcodes. TCRdb passed the 5' RACE reads through MiXCR, listing each CDR3 protein once. The sample yields approximately 140,000 distinct CDR3 sequences, under 45% seen once. Germline CDR1 is SGDLS and CDR2 is YYNGEE. The length of the CDR3 is 14 residues. V was pared by 3 bases and J by 4 bases, with 13 bases between. This specimen comes from a study of CD8 T cells in ankylosing spondylitis. This TCR derives from a male donor with ankylosing spondylitis. What was sequenced was synovial fluid, either unsorted or a sorted T cell fraction (not recorded which). This rearrangement joins TRBV9 to TRBJ1-1; D gene unclear. CDR3 DNA: TGTGCCAGCAGCGCTGACCGGGTACCCACTGAAGCTTTCTTT. This codes for CASSADRVPTEAFF.